This T cell receptor beta chain was captured in a study of T cell repertoires in ileal Crohn's disease. General study points: Sorted CD8 T cells held more high-frequency clones than CD4.

In regard to this clone: The antigen is undetermined.

The CDR3 is 18 amino acids. Germline V gene data show CDR1 as SGHVS and CDR2 as FNYEAQ. Sequencing used immunoSEQ multiplex PCR; TCRdb keeps in-frame clones, though not all of them. The table lists 8,000 or so clones, around 80% of them singletons. The receptor comes from an adult with Crohn's disease. V is TRBV7-6 and J is TRBJ2-5, with unresolved D. The J call is uncertain, as TRBJ2-7 better fits the DNA end. The sample was ileal tissue. CDR3 coding DNA: TGTGCCAGCAGCCCCTACGCCCCCTCTAGACGAGAGCCCTACGAGCAGTACTTC. It encodes CASSPYAPSRREPYEQYF.